The sequence of this TCR beta chain was determined in a study of blood T cells in healthy people across ages. Study as a whole: For every two T cells, template switching captured about one barcoded beta molecule. General study points: Naive T cell percentage showed a strong correlation with the diversity of TCR beta. Unsorted PBMC input precluded a conclusive naive versus antigen-experienced comparison.

The germline V gene encodes CDR1 SEHNR and CDR2 FQNEAQ (reference sequence). This CDR3 spans 16 amino acids. Next came a second PCR, run for about 6 to 12 cycles, which used a sample-barcoded 5' primer along with a J-beta primer mix. Tags on each cDNA molecule came from a template-switch adaptor with 12 random nucleotides. TCRdb ran MiXCR on the 5' RACE reads and lists one entry per CDR3 protein. The data hold just over 1 million distinct CDR3 sequences, with more than 40% observed a single time. Worth noting for this clonotype: Its antigen is not identified.

This chain links TRBV7-9 with TRBJ2-4; 11 nucleotides match TRBD1. With the DNA end fitting TRBJ2-7 better, the J assignment may be wrong. The TCR sequence derives from a woman aged 60-75 years in good health. The sequenced material came from blood. The CDR3 region has the DNA TGTGCCAGCAGCTTGGACGGACAGGGGGCAACGAACGAGCAGTACTTC. As protein: CASSLDGQGATNEQYF.